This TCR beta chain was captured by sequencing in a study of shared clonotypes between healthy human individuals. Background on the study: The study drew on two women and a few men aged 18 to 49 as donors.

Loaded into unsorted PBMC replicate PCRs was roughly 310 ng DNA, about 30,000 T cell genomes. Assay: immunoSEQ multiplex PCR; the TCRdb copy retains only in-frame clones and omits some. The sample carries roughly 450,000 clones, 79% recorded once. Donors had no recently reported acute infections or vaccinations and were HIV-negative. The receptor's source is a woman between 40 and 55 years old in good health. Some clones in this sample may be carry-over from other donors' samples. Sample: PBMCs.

DNA for the CDR3: TGTGCCAGTAGTCCAGTGGGACAGCGCTATGGCTACACCTTC. Protein: CASSPVGQRYGYTF. The chain is built from TRBV19 and TRBJ1-2, with 7 bases identical to TRBD1. Germline assignment: CDR1 LNHDA and CDR2 SQIVND (reference sequence). V shed 5 bases and J 4 bases; nucleotides not matched to a gene: 7. The CDR3 is made up of 14 amino acids.